These 32 T cell receptor beta chains originate from one sample sequenced in a study of cytomegalovirus exposure and HLA in healthy donors. The PCR employed 60 Vbeta primers together with 13 Jbeta primers. Clones were sequenced by immunoSEQ multiplex PCR, and TCRdb holds only the in-frame ones, with some missing. The sample lists under 120,000 clones, roughly 80% occurring once. The specimen sequenced was PBMCs. These receptors were obtained from a female donor in good health and CMV-seropositive.

The V gene is TRBV5-1, the J gene TRBJ2-2; 9 bases align to TRBD1. Germline V gene data show CDR1 as SGHRS and CDR2 as YFSETQ. The ends lost 4 bases at V and 3 bases at J; junction bases unmatched: 10. The CDR3 sequence is 17 residues long. The CDR3, as DNA: TGCGCCAGCAGCCTAGGAAAGCGGACAGGGGACACCGGGGAGCTGTTTTTT. Translated, it gives CASSLGKRTGDTGELFF.

The V gene is TRBV5-4, the J gene TRBJ1-1; TRBD1 is a possible D gene (6 bases). This CDR3 contains 15 residues. Looked up from germline, CDR1 is SGHNT and CDR2 is YYREEE (reference sequence). V was shortened by 3 bases and J by 8 bases, with 20 bases between the two germline ends. CDR3 coding DNA: TGTGCCAGCAGCTCCGTTTGGCAGGGGATGGCGGAAGCTTTCTTT. It codes for CASSSVWQGMAEAFF.

V gene TRBV18 combines with J gene TRBJ1-4; 10 positions agree with TRBD1. Germline V gives CDR1 KGHSH, CDR2 LQKENI. The J segment lost 11 bases and the V segment lost 3 bases, leaving 6 bases of the junction unmatched. CDR3 size: 14 residues. The CDR3 region has the DNA TGTGCCAGCTCACCGGGACAGGGGATATGGAAACTGTTTTTT. The encoded protein is CASSPGQGIWKLFF.

The V gene is TRBV28, the J gene TRBJ2-3, with 15 bases that match TRBD2. The CDR3 runs to 15 residues. Germline values: CDR1 MDHEN, CDR2 SYDVKM. V dropped 6 bases and J dropped 6; count of bases not matched to a gene: 4. The CDR3 is CASSRTSGRVDTQYF. Written as DNA, the CDR3 is TGTGCCAGCAGCCGGACTAGCGGGAGGGTGGATACGCAGTATTTT.

This chain links TRBV9 with TRBJ2-5; 7 nucleotides align to TRBD2. The germline CDR1 and CDR2 sequences are SGDLS and YYNGEE. This CDR3 region has 15 residues. Unmatched junction bases numbered 10, after V lost 4 bases and J lost 4 bases. The CDR3 nucleotides are TGTGCCAGCAGCTTAGGTGGCGGGAGTCTAGAGACCCAGTACTTC. This gives the protein CASSLGGGSLETQYF.

The J gene is TRBJ2-7, the V gene TRBV28, with D perhaps TRBD1 (6 bases). This CDR3 comprises 13 residues. V was cut by 4 bases and J by 3 bases, with 10 bases left in between. In germline, CDR1 is MDHEN, CDR2 SYDVKM. The CDR3 is CASSSGTNYEQYF. DNA of the CDR3: TGTGCCAGCAGTTCCGGGACAAACTACGAGCAGTACTTC.

This chain links TRBV19 with TRBJ2-6, with 9 bases aligning to TRBD1. The CDR3 covers 18 residues. In germline, CDR1 is LNHDA, CDR2 SQIVND (reference sequence). Germline trimming cut 4 bases from V and 1 base from J; bases unmatched to any gene: 8. CDR3 region: CASSTYGTGTSGANVLTF. The CDR3 bases are TGTGCCAGTAGTACTTACGGGACAGGGACGTCTGGGGCCAACGTCCTGACTTTC.

This chain connects TRBV5-1 to TRBJ2-5; 12 positions agree with TRBD1. With V trimmed by 3 bases and J by 4 bases, 4 bases remained unmatched. This CDR3 is 15 amino acids long. Germline lookup yields CDR1 SGHRS and CDR2 YFSETQ. The chain's CDR3 is CASSWGDRGLETQYF. The CDR3 DNA is TGCGCCAGCAGCTGGGGGGACAGGGGGCTAGAGACCCAGTACTTC.

The rearrangement links TRBV18 to TRBJ1-1, with no clear D. Deletions cut 6 bases from V and 1 base from J, with 12 bases between. CDR3 length: 14 amino acids. CDR1 KGHSH and CDR2 LQKENI come from the germline V gene. The CDR3, as DNA: TGTGCCAGCTCCTCAGCGGTGGCGAACACTGAAGCTTTCTTT. It translates to CASSSAVANTEAFF. The full variable domain, rest sourced from reference TRBV18 and TRBJ1-1, is NAGVMQNPRHLVRRRGQEARLRCSPMKGHSHVYWYRQLPEEGLKFMVYLQKENIIDESGMPKERFSAEFPKEGPSILRIQQVVRGDSAAYFCASSSAVANTEAFFGQGTRLTVV.

This clone was found once. This chain links TRBV5-4 with TRBJ1-6; TRBD1 matches at 7 bases. Germline CDR1 reads SGHNT; CDR2 reads YYREEE (reference sequence). The V segment lost 1 base and the J segment 7 bases; nucleotides outside the gene matches: 2. This CDR3 comprises 14 residues. CDR3 sequence (DNA): TGTGCCAGCAGCTTGACAGGGGAAAATTCACCCCTCCACTTT. Translating gives CASSLTGENSPLHF.

The chain employs TRBV9 and TRBJ2-1; 7 nucleotides match TRBD2. The CDR3 spans 15 residues. The ends lost 3 bases at V and 7 bases at J; junction bases unmatched: 10. Germline CDR1 and CDR2: SGDLS and YYNGEE. The CDR3 sequence: CASSAPGREKNEQFF. In DNA form, the CDR3 reads TGTGCCAGCAGCGCCCCAGGGCGGGAGAAGAATGAGCAGTTCTTC.

CDR3 sequence: CASSPGQVAFQPQHF. In DNA form, the CDR3 reads TGTGCCAGCTCACCAGGCCAGGTGGCATTTCAGCCCCAGCATTTT. The chain uses TRBV18 and TRBJ1-5; D ambiguous. Trimming left V 2 bases short and J 6 bases short, with 14 bases between. Germline CDR1 and CDR2: KGHSH and LQKENI. The CDR3 length is 15 residues.

This sequence joins TRBV4-3 and TRBJ1-2; unclear D gene. The germline V gene has CDR1 LGHNA and CDR2 YSLEER. V was trimmed by 0 bases and J by 7 bases, leaving 15 bases between them. This CDR3 has 15 amino acids. CDR3 sequence reads: CASSQESGEEGGYTF. The CDR3 DNA sequence: TGCGCCAGCAGCCAAGAGTCTGGGGAGGAGGGTGGCTACACCTTC.

Remarks on this clone: Additional DNA sequences in this sample encode the identical CDR3. The chain employs TRBV2 and TRBJ2-7; 9 bases match TRBD2. The CDR3 loop spans 14 amino acids. Per germline, CDR1 SNHLY and CDR2 FYNNEI. The trim removed 10 bases at V and 6 bases at J, leaving 13 bases unmatched. The CDR3 DNA reads TGTGCCACTCCTAAGAGCGGGGGGCCCGGCGAGCAGTACTTC. Its protein product is CATPKSGGPGEQYF. Variable domain in full (rest from reference TRBV2 and TRBJ2-7): EPEVTQTPSHQVTQMGQEVILRCVPISNHLYFYWYRQILGQKVEFLVSFYNNEISEKSEIFDDQFSVERPDGSNFTLKIRSTKLEDSAMYFCATPKSGGPGEQYFGPGTRLTVT.

This rearrangement joins TRBV2 to TRBJ2-1, with D unresolved. CDR3 length: 14 residues. Per the germline V gene, CDR1 is SNHLY and CDR2 is FYNNEI. V lost 2 bases, J lost 7 bases, and 12 bases lay in between. Written as DNA, the CDR3 is TGTGCCAGCAGTGAAAGGAGAGCCGGGAATGAGCAGTTCTTC. It yields the protein CASSERRAGNEQFF.

The chain uses TRBV5-1 and TRBJ1-1; D is undetermined. Germline CDR1 is SGHRS and CDR2 is YFSETQ. V lost 0 bases, J lost 5 bases, and 8 bases lay in between. The CDR3 is 13 residues long. The CDR3 is CASSLEAETEAFF. The CDR3 nucleotides are TGCGCCAGCAGCTTGGAAGCGGAAACTGAAGCTTTCTTT.

This clone was observed once. The chain combines TRBV7-2 with TRBJ2-7, with 11 positions matching TRBD1. The CDR3 runs to 13 residues. The trim removed 5 bases at V and 6 bases at J, leaving 3 bases unmatched. Germline V gene data show CDR1 as SGHTA and CDR2 as FQGNSA. CDR3 loop: CASSHGTGGEQYF. CDR3 in DNA: TGTGCCAGCAGCCACGGGACAGGGGGCGAGCAGTACTTC.

The rearrangement links TRBV7-9 to TRBJ1-2, with 9 nucleotides matching TRBD1. The CDR3 length is 14 residues. CDR1 and CDR2 from the germline V gene are SEHNR and FQNEAQ (reference sequence). The trim removed 1 base at V and 6 bases at J, leaving 3 bases unmatched. The CDR3 is CASSLGGQGDGYTF. The DNA of the CDR3 is TGTGCCAGCAGCTTAGGGGGACAGGGTGATGGCTACACCTTC.

J is TRBJ2-3 and V is TRBV28; 7 bases are shared with TRBD1. V lost 4 bases to trimming and J lost 5 bases; unmatched junction nucleotides: 9. The CDR3 totals 15 residues. Germline-derived CDR1 and CDR2 are MDHEN and SYDVKM. CDR3 sequence reads: CASSSTGARGDTQYF. The CDR3 DNA is TGTGCCAGCAGTTCTACAGGGGCCCGGGGAGATACGCAGTATTTT.

The rearrangement uses TRBV6-1 and TRBJ2-7; 7 bases line up with TRBD2. V lost 2 bases, J lost 2 bases, and 6 bases stayed unmatched. Germline CDR1 and CDR2: MNHNS and SASEGT. This CDR3 contains 15 residues. CDR3 in amino acids: CASSEYGGKPYEQYF. CDR3 DNA: TGTGCCAGCAGTGAATACGGGGGGAAACCCTACGAGCAGTACTTC.

This rearrangement joins TRBV19 to TRBJ2-1; TRBD2 matches at 8 bases. The CDR3 is 16 amino acids. V gave up 5 bases and J gave up 9 bases; unmatched junction bases: 15. The germline CDR1 and CDR2 sequences are LNHDA and SQIVND (reference sequence). This chain's CDR3 is CASSSSAGGLRGEQFF. CDR3 DNA sequence: TGTGCCAGTAGTTCATCTGCGGGGGGACTGCGTGGTGAGCAGTTCTTC.

The chain has TRBV18 and TRBJ2-3; 7 bases agree with TRBD2. There are 15 residues in the CDR3. V lost 1 base, J lost 3 bases, and 4 bases stayed unmatched. Germline assignment: CDR1 KGHSH and CDR2 LQKENI. Here the CDR3 DNA reads TGTGCCAGCTCACCACTAGCGGGCGGAACAGATACGCAGTATTTT. Translation: CASSPLAGGTDTQYF.

V gene TRBV4-3 combines with J gene TRBJ1-6; a weak D match, TRBD1 (6 bases). The CDR3 extends over 16 amino acids. From germline, CDR1 is LGHNA and CDR2 YSLEER. Trimming left V 5 bases short and J 3 bases short, with 14 bases between. The CDR3, as DNA: TGCGCCAGCAGCTATCTGGACAGAAGCTATAATTCACCCCTCCACTTT. This encodes CASSYLDRSYNSPLHF.

The gene calls are TRBV2 and TRBJ1-1; D remains unclear. The CDR3 runs 16 residues. Germline V gene lookup returns CDR1 SNHLY and CDR2 FYNNEI. The V gene lost 3 bases and the J gene lost 1 base, with 15 bases spanning the gap. The CDR3: CASSEAGSIRNTEAFF. The CDR3 coding sequence is TGTGCCAGCAGTGAGGCGGGATCCATACGGAACACTGAAGCTTTCTTT.

The CDR3 bases are TGCAGCGTCCCAAGCGGGAGCACAGATACGCAGTATTTT. The encoded protein is CSVPSGSTDTQYF. This sequence joins TRBV29-1 and TRBJ2-3, with D possibly being TRBD2 (6 bases). CDR1 and CDR2 (germline): SQVTM, ANQGSEA. The ends were cut back, 6 bases at V and 0 bases at J, with 10 bases in the middle. There are 13 residues in the CDR3.

Only one count was recorded for this clone. The rearrangement joins TRBV27 to TRBJ2-5; 10 bases are shared with TRBD2. V trimming: 3 bases; J trimming: 9 bases; junction bases outside the gene matches: 10. The CDR3 runs to 15 residues. Per the germline V gene, CDR1 is MNHEY and CDR2 is SMNVEV (reference sequence). The CDR3 is CASSFQAGGREAQYF. The DNA of the CDR3 is TGTGCCAGCAGTTTCCAAGCGGGAGGGCGTGAGGCCCAGTACTTC.

V is TRBV13 and J is TRBJ2-7; TRBD2 matches at 10 bases. From germline, CDR1 is PRHDT and CDR2 FYEKMQ (reference sequence). This CDR3 region has 22 residues. V lost 4 bases, J lost 6 bases, and 30 bases stayed unmatched. CDR3 amino acids: CASSYPSLFGAGGTGRFPEQYF. CDR3 in DNA: TGTGCCAGCAGCTACCCGTCTTTGTTTGGAGCGGGGGGGACGGGGAGGTTTCCCGAGCAGTACTTC.

This rearrangement joins TRBV7-9 to TRBJ1-4; 8 bases are a match to TRBD1. V dropped 5 bases and J dropped 4; count of bases not matched to a gene: 6. CDR3 length equals 15 residues. Germline V gene lookup returns CDR1 SEHNR and CDR2 FQNEAQ (reference sequence). The CDR3 DNA reads as TGTGCCAGCAGCAGCGGACAGGGACGTAATGAAAAACTGTTTTTT. It yields the protein CASSSGQGRNEKLFF.

As regards this clone: This same CDR3 is encoded by further DNA sequences in the sample. This chain uses TRBV2 with TRBJ2-7; 7 bases are a match to TRBD1. J was trimmed by 3 bases and V by 4 bases; bases with no gene match: 0. The CDR3 sequence is 12 residues long. In germline, CDR1 is SNHLY, CDR2 FYNNEI. CDR3 residues: CASSGQGYEQYF. The CDR3 DNA reads as TGTGCCAGCAGTGGACAGGGCTACGAGCAGTACTTC. The full variable domain, rest sourced from reference TRBV2 and TRBJ2-7, is EPEVTQTPSHQVTQMGQEVILRCVPISNHLYFYWYRQILGQKVEFLVSFYNNEISEKSEIFDDQFSVERPDGSNFTLKIRSTKLEDSAMYFCASSGQGYEQYFGPGTRLTVT.

This sequence joins TRBV19 and TRBJ1-5, with a tentative D call TRBD1 (6 bases). V was trimmed by 7 bases and J by 1 base, leaving 14 bases between them. This CDR3 has 15 amino acids. The germline V gene has CDR1 LNHDA and CDR2 SQIVND (reference sequence). CDR3 DNA: TGTGCCAGTACTAGAACAGGGCCAAGCAATCAGCCCCAGCATTTT. It translates to CASTRTGPSNQPQHF.

This rearrangement joins TRBV18 to TRBJ2-3, with 9 bases identical to TRBD1. The CDR3 covers 17 residues. Germline V CDR1 and CDR2: KGHSH, LQKENI. V shed 3 bases and J 4 bases; nucleotides not matched to a gene: 11. The CDR3, as DNA: TGTGCCAGCTCACCGCCCGTCCTGGACAGGGGTCCAGATACGCAGTATTTT. Encoded protein: CASSPPVLDRGPDTQYF.

This rearrangement joins TRBV9 to TRBJ2-1; 13 bases are shared with TRBD2. The CDR3 is 18 residues long. Trimming cost V 0 bases and J 6 bases; bases outside gene matches: 9. CDR1 is SGDLS and CDR2 is YYNGEE in the germline V gene. DNA for the CDR3: TGTGCCAGCAGCGTAGAATGGGGGGGACTAGCGGGGAGCAATGAGCAGTTCTTC. Translating gives CASSVEWGGLAGSNEQFF.